Listed below are T cell receptor beta chains from one sample, sequenced in a study of T-cell reconstitution after alpha-beta-depleted transplantation in children. TCRdb reprocessed the PCR reads via MiXCR and lists one record per CDR3 protein. The profile shows 400,000 to 500,000 distinct CDR3 sequences, roughly a tenth of them singletons. The material sequenced was PBMCs from the stem cell graft donor, taken from the stem cell graft. Receptors originate from a human donor who donated a stem cell graft to a child with acute myeloid leukemia. The conserved cysteine and the conserved F or W are not part of the CDR3 here. A D gene is named only where the DNA matches it firmly. Only part of the rows carry a size: once, few, many, or a class if the clone is expanded.

V,size,D,CDR3
TRBV7-6,many,NA,ASSRENEQF
TRBV20-1,few,NA,SARVRTAGNTIY
TRBV12-3/TRBV12-4,NA,NA,ASSLLGFNTGELF
TRBV7-9,few,NA,ASSLGSTSTDTQY
TRBV7-8,NA,TRBD2,ASSLLPSGGARDTQY
TRBV7-9,many,TRBD1,ASSLFVRDREDEQY
TRBV9,NA,TRBD2,ASSVGVTSVSFAPNEQF
TRBV6-1,few,TRBD2,ASSLFDSGSDEQF
TRBV20-1,NA,TRBD2,SARSSSGGVPSYYNEQF
TRBV5-1,few,TRBD1,ASTLGDRNYEQY
TRBV20-1,few,NA,SATARESSYEQY
TRBV6-2/TRBV6-3,few,NA,ASARGLVAWYEQF
TRBV7-2,many,TRBD2,ASSSGLAGVGEQF
TRBV6-5,NA,TRBD1,ASSYSGQRDTQY
TRBV14,NA,TRBD2,ASSQDIGREQF
TRBV12-3/TRBV12-4,NA,TRBD1,ASSPNRGFTDTQY
TRBV5-1,few,TRBD1,ASRGGTVNYGYT
TRBV29-1,few,TRBD2,SVSGGFGGSYNEQF
TRBV6-5,few,NA,ASSYGGGVTDEQY
TRBV10-2,NA,NA,ASRRGEDTEAF
TRBV25-1,few,TRBD1,ASSASGTVNTGELF
TRBV10-3,NA,NA,AISESTETQY
TRBV4-1,few,NA,ASSQEVFSAANEKLF
TRBV27,NA,NA,ASNGPGYEQF
TRBV21-1,many,NA,ASSKDSGTSTDTQY
TRBV7-9,NA,NA,ASSLVGLPNTEAF
TRBV5-1,NA,NA,ASSLWPRGALHGDLF
TRBV5-1,few,TRBD1,ASRLDTGVYTEAF
TRBV20-1,few,NA,SARKVDNYGYT
TRBV7-9,few,NA,ASSSNSGSSYNEQF
TRBV30,NA,NA,AWGRRGYIAEAF
TRBV20-1,NA,NA,SASSGPSSYNEQF
TRBV6-5,few,NA,ASTDGRTPA
TRBV9,NA,NA,ASSQNPGRIYEQY
TRBV6-1,NA,NA,ASVWGSNTGELF
TRBV7-2,few,NA,ASSLQSSVQETQY
TRBV20-1,NA,NA,SARAGWGYT
TRBV20-1,NA,NA,SAGDRRNGAF
TRBV18,NA,NA,ASSPGVQRNNEQF
TRBV7-3,NA,NA,ASSRSSVITEAF
TRBV7-7,few,NA,ASSLELGGGEQF
TRBV5-1,many,NA,ASSWGQTEAF
TRBV5-1,NA,NA,ASSLVTGPGTEAF
TRBV10-2,many,TRBD1,ASSDRDYDRAGTGELF
TRBV15,NA,NA,ATSRDSQAYEQY
TRBV20-1,few,NA,SANRDLGSNEQF
TRBV12-3/TRBV12-4,NA,NA,ASSLRGAGANGMT
TRBV7-8,few,TRBD1,ASSQGQSASSPLH
TRBV9,few,NA,ASSVGTGKGGYT
TRBV5-6,few,NA,ASTSTGVYNEQF
TRBV18,NA,NA,ASSLQGFRETQY